A single sample is the source of the 5 T cell receptor beta chains below, sequenced in a study of blood T cell repertoires in COVID-19. Profiling relied on immunoSEQ multiplex PCR, and the TCRdb table lists in-frame clones only, not all of them. The top ten clones hold 13% of a sample with roughly 130,000 clones, about four fifths of them seen once. Sequencing was performed on peripheral blood. The receptors were gathered from a man aged 80 or over with acute or convalescent COVID-19.

This sequence joins TRBV11-1 and TRBJ1-1; D call uncertain. The CDR3 runs to 13 residues. The germline V gene encodes CDR1 SGHAT and CDR2 FQDESV (reference sequence). With 7 bases removed from V and 5 bases from J, the gap between germline ends came to 14 bases. CDR3 protein: CASTTFSITEAFF. As DNA, the CDR3 is TGTGCCAGCACCACTTTCTCGATAACTGAAGCTTTCTTT.

The chain has TRBV6-5 and TRBJ1-1; D remains unclear. Trimming took 4 bases from V and 1 from J, leaving 10 bases between them. The CDR3 totals 14 residues. Germline values: CDR1 MNHEY, CDR2 SVGAGI. The DNA of the CDR3 is TGTGCCAGCAGTTCACGGAGCGAGAACACTGAAGCTTTCTTT. Protein product: CASSSRSENTEAFF.

The V call is TRBV18, the J call TRBJ1-2; unclear D gene. This CDR3 is 14 amino acids long. The V and J ends lost 1 base and 1 base respectively, with 7 bases between them. The V gene's germline CDR1 is KGHSH and CDR2 LQKENI. Here the CDR3 reads CASSPLEGNYGYTF. CDR3 bases: TGTGCCAGCTCACCACTTGAGGGTAACTATGGCTACACCTTC.

On this clone: Other DNA sequences within the sample encode an identical CDR3. V usage is TRBV7-2 and J usage is TRBJ2-2; D is uncertain. The germline CDR1 and CDR2 sequences are SGHTA and FQGNSA. The V end lost 3 bases, the J end lost 1 base, and 3 bases lay between the germline ends. CDR3 length: 13 amino acids. The CDR3 sequence: CASSFLNTGELFF. The CDR3 DNA is TGTGCCAGCAGCTTCTTGAACACCGGGGAGCTGTTTTTT. Looking up the rest from reference TRBV7-2 and TRBJ2-2 gives the full variable domain: GAGVSQSPSNKVTEKGKDVELRCDPISGHTALYWYRQSLGQGLEFLIYFQGNSAPDKSGLPSDRFSAERTGGSVSTLTIQRTQQEDSAVYLCASSFLNTGELFFGEGSRLTVL.

The genes are TRBV7-2 and TRBJ1-5; D ambiguous. Germline V gives CDR1 SGHTA, CDR2 FQGNSA. Trimming pared 2 bases from V and 0 bases from J, leaving 11 bases between. The CDR3 sequence is 16 residues long. In DNA form, the CDR3 reads TGTGCCAGCAGCTTAAATCCGGTAAATAGCAATCAGCCCCAGCATTTT. Its translation is CASSLNPVNSNQPQHF.